This T cell receptor (beta chain) was found in a study of OX40 agonist ivuxolimab in advanced cancers. Study findings and constraints: Dose levels from 0.1 to 3.0 mg/kg saw CD4+ and CD8+ blood T cells expand clonally by week 6. Among the least clonally expanded were partial responders at 0.1-3.0 mg/kg. Researchers did not determine the expanded peripheral T cells' antigen specificity.

A note on this clone: No antigen is known for it.

The method was immunoSEQ multiplex PCR; TCRdb's version includes in-frame clones alone and lacks a portion of them. The data contain 40,000 to 60,000 clones, around 90% of them singletons. V lost 5 bases and J lost 8, with 10 bases in between. CDR3 size: 12 residues. Germline assignment: CDR1 SGHVS and CDR2 FNYEAQ. The receptor was isolated from an adult with an advanced solid tumor such as melanoma, head and neck, liver or kidney cancer. The V call is TRBV7-6, the J call TRBJ2-1, with a weak D call TRBD1 (6 bases). This sample comprised CD4+ or CD8+ T cells sorted from blood, obtained in a trial of the OX40 agonist ivuxolimab. CDR3: CASSGTGYEQFF. Here the CDR3 DNA reads TGTGCCAGCAGCGGTACAGGGTATGAGCAGTTCTTC.